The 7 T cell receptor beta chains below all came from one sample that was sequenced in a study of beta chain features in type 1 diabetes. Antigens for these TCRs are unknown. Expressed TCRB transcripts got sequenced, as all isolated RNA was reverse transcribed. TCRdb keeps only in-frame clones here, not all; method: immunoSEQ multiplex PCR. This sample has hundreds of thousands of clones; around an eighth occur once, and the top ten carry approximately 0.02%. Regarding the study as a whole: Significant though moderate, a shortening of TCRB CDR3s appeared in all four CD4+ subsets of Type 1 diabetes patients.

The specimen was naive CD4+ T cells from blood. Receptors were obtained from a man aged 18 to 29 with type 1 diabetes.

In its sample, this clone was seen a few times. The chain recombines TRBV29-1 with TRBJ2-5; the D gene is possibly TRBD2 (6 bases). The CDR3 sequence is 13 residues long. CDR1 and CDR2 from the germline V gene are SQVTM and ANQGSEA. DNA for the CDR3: TGCGCTGAATTCGGGGCGGGGCGGGAGACCCAGTACTTC. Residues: CAEFGAGRETQYF.

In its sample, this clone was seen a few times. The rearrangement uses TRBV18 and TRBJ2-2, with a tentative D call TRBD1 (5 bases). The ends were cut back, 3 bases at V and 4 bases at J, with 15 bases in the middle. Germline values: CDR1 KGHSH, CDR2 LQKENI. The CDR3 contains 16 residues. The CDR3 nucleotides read TGTGCCAGCTCACCTGCCGGCAGGGAAGGCACCGGGGAGCTGTTTTTT. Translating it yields CASSPAGREGTGELFF.

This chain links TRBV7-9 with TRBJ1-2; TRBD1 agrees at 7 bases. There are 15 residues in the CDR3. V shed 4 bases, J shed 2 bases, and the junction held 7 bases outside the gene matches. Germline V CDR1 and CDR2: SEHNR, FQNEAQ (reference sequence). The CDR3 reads CASSSPGQPNYGYTF. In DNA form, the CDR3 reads TGTGCCAGCAGCTCCCCGGGACAGCCGAACTATGGCTACACCTTC.

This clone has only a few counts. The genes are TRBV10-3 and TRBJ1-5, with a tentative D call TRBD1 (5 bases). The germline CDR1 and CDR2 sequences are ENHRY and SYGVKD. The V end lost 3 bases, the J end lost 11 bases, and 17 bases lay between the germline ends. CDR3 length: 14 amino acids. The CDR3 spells CAISEGTKGTAQHF. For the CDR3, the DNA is TGTGCCATCAGTGAAGGGACTAAAGGTACGGCCCAGCATTTT.

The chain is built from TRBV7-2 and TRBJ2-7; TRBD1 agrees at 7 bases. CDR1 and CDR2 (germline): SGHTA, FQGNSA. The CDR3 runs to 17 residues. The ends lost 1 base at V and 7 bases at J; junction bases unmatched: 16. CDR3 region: CASSLGPARTGRGEQYF. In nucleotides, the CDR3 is TGTGCCAGCAGCTTAGGGCCGGCACGGACAGGCCGTGGGGAGCAGTACTTC. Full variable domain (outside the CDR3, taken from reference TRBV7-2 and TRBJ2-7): GAGVSQSPSNKVTEKGKDVELRCDPISGHTALYWYRQSLGQGLEFLIYFQGNSAPDKSGLPSDRFSAERTGGSVSTLTIQRTQQEDSAVYLCASSLGPARTGRGEQYFGPGTRLTVT.

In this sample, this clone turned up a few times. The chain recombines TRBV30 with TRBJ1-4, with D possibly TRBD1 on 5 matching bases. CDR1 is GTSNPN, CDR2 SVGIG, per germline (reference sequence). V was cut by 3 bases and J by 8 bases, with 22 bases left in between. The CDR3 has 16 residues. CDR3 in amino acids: CAWRIKRQGEREKLFF. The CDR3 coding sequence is TGTGCCTGGAGGATAAAGCGACAAGGGGAGCGCGAAAAACTGTTTTTT.

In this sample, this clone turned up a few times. CDR3 loop: CASSGTSTDTQYF. The CDR3 DNA is TGCGCCAGCAGCGGGACGAGCACAGATACGCAGTATTTT. This sequence joins TRBV5-1 and TRBJ2-3, with D perhaps matching TRBD1 or TRBD2 (5 bases each). This CDR3 is built from 13 residues. Trimming removed 4 bases at V and 0 bases at J, with 6 bases between. CDR1 and CDR2 from the germline V gene are SGHRS and YFSETQ.